The entry below gives a single T cell receptor beta chain sequence along with its context. Its antigen is unidentified. This specimen comes from a study of blood T cells in healthy people across ages. Donors were healthy Caucasian individuals from Russia aged roughly 6 to 90. V trimming: 5 bases; J trimming: 4 bases; junction bases outside the gene matches: 11. The germline CDR1 and CDR2 sequences are SGHTA and FQGTGA. The CDR3 is 16 amino acids. For the second PCR, which ran for about 6 to 11 cycles, a sample-barcoded 5' primer and a J-beta primer mix were used. TCRdb redid the calling of the 5' RACE reads with MiXCR, one entry per CDR3 protein. The sample contains fewer than 800,000 distinct CDR3 sequences, 45% to 50% of which appear only once. Study-level findings and limits: Nothing was known about donor CMV status, and this possibly confounded expanded clonotype changes. Naive T cell percentage strongly correlated with TCR beta diversity.

The chain recombines TRBV7-3 with TRBJ2-1; 7 nucleotides align to TRBD2. The sequence came from an older woman in good health. Sample: blood. The CDR3 DNA is TGTGCCAGCAGCCTCCGAGCGGGGAACAGGTACAATGAGCAGTTCTTC. Protein: CASSLRAGNRYNEQFF. Looking up the rest from reference TRBV7-3 and TRBJ2-1 gives the full variable domain: GAGVSQTPSNKVTEKGKYVELRCDPISGHTALYWYRQSLGQGPEFLIYFQGTGAADDSGLPNDRFFAVRPEGSVSTLKIQRTERGDSAVYLCASSLRAGNRYNEQFFGPGTRLTVL.